The 12 T cell receptor beta chains reported below all come from one sample, sequenced in a study of shared clonotypes between healthy human individuals. Data came from immunoSEQ multiplex PCR; TCRdb stores just in-frame clones and leaves some out. The sample includes approximately 2,000,000 clones, just under 95% of them seen just once. The sequenced sample was naive CD4+ T cells from PBMCs. As to subset: CD45RA+ positively selected. The receptors were gathered from a man younger than 35 in good health. Some clones in this sample may be carry-over from other donors' samples.

The chain links TRBV11-3 to TRBJ1-4; no clear D gene. CDR3 size: 15 residues. The V and J ends lost 2 bases and 4 bases respectively, with 11 bases between them. CDR1 is SGHNT, CDR2 YENEEA, per germline. The CDR3 nucleotides read TGTGCCAGCAGCTTATACTCAGGTGTTAATGAAAAACTGTTTTTT. Its translation: CASSLYSGVNEKLFF.

The chain joins TRBV5-5 to TRBJ2-7, with 10 bases that match TRBD1. CDR3 length: 15 residues. With V trimmed by 4 bases and J by 2 bases, 6 bases remained unmatched. The germline CDR1 and CDR2 sequences are SGHKS and YYEKEE (reference sequence). CDR3 sequence: CASSRSGTGAYEQYF. CDR3 bases: TGTGCCAGCAGCCGAAGTGGGACAGGGGCCTACGAGCAGTACTTC.

The rearrangement joins TRBV20-1 to TRBJ2-1; D remains ambiguous. The ends were cut back, 7 bases at V and 9 bases at J, with 13 bases in the middle. The CDR3 consists of 11 residues. Germline assignment: CDR1 DFQATT and CDR2 SNEGSKA (reference sequence). CDR3 in amino acids: CSVRWSVEQFF. As DNA, the CDR3 is TGCAGTGTCCGCTGGAGCGTTGAGCAGTTCTTC.

V is TRBV6-1 and J is TRBJ1-5; no firm D call. Trimming stripped 1 base from V and 6 bases from J, with 7 bases between. Germline V gives CDR1 MNHNS, CDR2 SASEGT. The CDR3 runs 13 residues. CDR3 coding DNA: TGTGCCAGCAGTGAAGGGAGTTTTCAGCCCCAGCATTTT. Its protein is CASSEGSFQPQHF.

The chain links TRBV6-1 to TRBJ2-5; TRBD1 agrees at 8 bases. V shed 3 bases, J shed 2 bases, and the junction held 5 bases outside the gene matches. The V gene's germline CDR1 is MNHNS and CDR2 SASEGT. CDR3 length equals 15 residues. Written as DNA, the CDR3 is TGTGCCAGCAGTGACCGGGACAGGTTACAAGAGACCCAGTACTTC. It yields the protein CASSDRDRLQETQYF.

CDR3 residues: CASSLDRTYEQYF. In DNA, the CDR3 is TGTGCCAGCAGCCTGGACAGAACCTACGAGCAGTACTTC. The chain combines TRBV6-1 with TRBJ2-7; D might be TRBD1 (6 bases). V gave up 6 bases and J gave up 2 bases, with 11 bases separating them. The CDR3 has 13 residues. CDR1 and CDR2 (germline): MNHNS, SASEGT.

V gene TRBV6-1 combines with J gene TRBJ1-2, with 7 bases that match TRBD1. V gave up 2 bases and J gave up 5 bases; unmatched junction bases: 5. CDR3 length: 14 residues. The germline V gene encodes CDR1 MNHNS and CDR2 SASEGT. The CDR3 sequence: CASSEHGQVYGYTF. For the CDR3, the DNA is TGTGCCAGCAGTGAACATGGACAGGTTTATGGCTACACCTTC.

This clone was detected once. At one boundary the junction diverges from the germline segment, which might be a read error. The chain recombines TRBV7-2 with TRBJ2-1; no clear D gene. The CDR3 runs to 13 residues. The germline CDR1 and CDR2 sequences are SGHTA and FQGNSA. The CDR3 nucleotides read TGTGCCAGCAGGTTAGGGAAGCACAATGAGCAGTTCTTC. The encoded protein is CASRLGKHNEQFF.

The chain employs TRBV27 and TRBJ2-7; TRBD2 matches at 9 bases. This CDR3 region has 15 residues. The V gene's germline CDR1 is MNHEY and CDR2 SMNVEV (reference sequence). Unmatched junction bases numbered 5, after V lost 5 bases and J lost 0 bases. CDR3 coding DNA: TGTGCCAGCAGTCACCGACTAGCGGACTCCTACGAGCAGTACTTC. This encodes CASSHRLADSYEQYF.

This chain joins TRBV10-3 and TRBJ2-3, with 7 nucleotides matching TRBD1. Looked up from germline, CDR1 is ENHRY and CDR2 is SYGVKD. The CDR3 contains 14 residues. The V gene end was trimmed by 6 bases and the J gene end by 5 bases; junction bases not matched to a gene: 8. The DNA for the CDR3 is TGTGCCATCAGAGGACAGGAACGGGGAGATACGCAGTATTTT. Protein: CAIRGQERGDTQYF.

The chain uses TRBV7-2 and TRBJ2-3; tentative D call: TRBD2 (5 bases). This CDR3 has 13 residues. The germline V gene encodes CDR1 SGHTA and CDR2 FQGNSA. Trimming took 3 bases from V and 6 from J, leaving 10 bases between them. Here the CDR3 DNA reads TGTGCCAGCAGCTTGCCGGGGTCGGATACGCAGTATTTT. It encodes CASSLPGSDTQYF.

The genes are TRBV5-4 and TRBJ2-7, with 8 positions matching TRBD2. CDR1 is SGHNT, CDR2 YYREEE, per germline (reference sequence). The trim removed 2 bases at V and 6 bases at J, leaving 13 bases unmatched. The CDR3 loop spans 16 amino acids. The CDR3 DNA follows: TGTGCCAGCAGCTTAGGTTCGGGGGGGCGGTTTCGCGAGCAGTACTTC. Translated, it gives CASSLGSGGRFREQYF.